The 22 T cell receptor beta chains below come from one sample, sequenced in a study of T cell repertoires in cytomegalovirus infection. TCRdb reprocessed the reads via MiXCR and lists one record per CDR3 protein. Of some 940,000 distinct CDR3 sequences listed, roughly 30% were seen once; the top ten hold 13%. The antigens these receptors bind are not known. The sequencing here drew on cultured CD8+ T cells from PBMCs, taken from culture after CMV antigen stimulation. Receptors were obtained from a human donor in good health (CMV status not recorded). Some clones in this sample may be carry-over from other donors' samples.

This clonotype was counted only a few times. V and J are TRBV10-3 and TRBJ2-7, with TRBD2 matching 9 bases. V trimming: 0 bases; J trimming: 2 bases; junction bases outside the gene matches: 5. This CDR3 contains 16 residues. CDR1 ENHRY and CDR2 SYGVKD come from the germline V gene. In nucleotides, the CDR3 is TGTGCCATCAGTGAGTCGGCTAGCGGGGCCCCCTACGAGCAGTACGTC. Translated: CAISESASGAPYEQYV.

The chain carries TRBV2 and TRBJ2-1, with 8 bases fitting TRBD1. The CDR3 has 15 residues. Germline trimming cut 6 bases from V and 1 base from J; bases unmatched to any gene: 5. Germline-derived CDR1 and CDR2 are SNHLY and FYNNEI. CDR3 in DNA: TGTGCCAGCAGGGGGGACAGGAATTCCTACAATGAGCAGTTCTTC. Protein: CASRGDRNSYNEQFF.

The count of this clonotype is one. The rearrangement joins TRBV28 to TRBJ1-1; D possibly corresponds to TRBD1 (5 bases). With 5 bases removed from V and 6 bases from J, the gap between germline ends came to 16 bases. CDR1 and CDR2 from the germline V gene are MDHEN and SYDVKM. The CDR3 runs to 14 residues. The CDR3 loop is CASSKGGRGSEAFF. CDR3 nucleotide sequence: TGTGCCAGCAGTAAAGGAGGCCGGGGGTCTGAAGCTTTCTTT.

This clonotype has just a few counts. This rearrangement joins TRBV6-5 to TRBJ1-2, with 8 positions matching TRBD1. V lost 0 bases, J lost 4 bases, and 1 base stayed unmatched. Germline V CDR1 and CDR2: MNHEY, SVGAGI. CDR3 length: 14 residues. The chain's CDR3 is CASSYSDRAYGYTF. The CDR3 DNA follows: TGTGCCAGCAGTTACTCGGACAGGGCCTATGGCTACACCTTC.

Only one count was recorded for this clonotype. V is TRBV10-3 and J is TRBJ2-3; D call uncertain. CDR3 length equals 15 residues. V lost 7 bases and J 1 base, leaving 15 bases between the germline ends. Germline V gene data show CDR1 as ENHRY and CDR2 as SYGVKD. CDR3: CAIKLRFEGTDTQYF. Written as DNA, the CDR3 is TGTGCCATCAAATTGCGTTTTGAAGGCACAGATACGCAGTATTTT.

The V call is TRBV12-5, the J call TRBJ1-2; TRBD1 aligns across 8 bases. Germline lookup yields CDR1 LGHNT and CDR2 FRNRAP. The CDR3 is 13 residues long. With V trimmed by 4 bases and J by 6 bases, 4 bases remained unmatched. In DNA form, the CDR3 reads TGTGCTAGTGGTTGGACAGGGTCGAATGGCTACACCTTC. Protein: CASGWTGSNGYTF.

In its sample, this clonotype was seen a few times. The chain combines TRBV19 with TRBJ2-5, with TRBD1 matching over 9 bases. CDR3 size: 16 residues. Trimming removed 5 bases from V and 5 bases from J; junction bases left unmatched: 12. CDR1 is LNHDA and CDR2 is SQIVND in the germline V gene (reference sequence). CDR3 sequence: CASSPVTGGMGETQYF. In DNA form, the CDR3 reads TGTGCCAGTAGTCCCGTCACAGGGGGCATGGGGGAGACCCAGTACTTC.

This rearrangement joins TRBV14 to TRBJ1-2; TRBD1 is a possible D gene (6 bases). Germline CDR1 is SGHDN and CDR2 is FVKESK. CDR3 length: 15 amino acids. V gave up 4 bases and J gave up 6 bases, with 18 bases separating them. The CDR3 DNA is TGTGCCAGCAGCCCAAACAGGGTCCCGGTTCATGGCTACACCTTC. It codes for CASSPNRVPVHGYTF.

This clonotype has at least ten counts. J is TRBJ1-1 and V is TRBV25-1; no firm D call. Germline V gene sequence: CDR1 MGHDK, CDR2 SYGVNS. The length of the CDR3 is 17 residues. Trimming pared 6 bases from V and 1 base from J, leaving 21 bases between. This CDR3 reads CASRTGVLRTENTEAFF. The CDR3 DNA follows: TGTGCCAGCAGGACCGGAGTCCTAAGGACGGAGAACACTGAAGCTTTCTTT. The variable domain in full, with the rest retrieved from reference TRBV25-1 and TRBJ1-1, is EADIYQTPRYLVIGTGKKITLECSQTMGHDKMYWYQQDPGMELHLIHYSYGVNSTEKGDLSSESTVSRIRTEHFPLTLESARPSHTSQYLCASRTGVLRTENTEAFFGQGTRLTVV.

This clonotype turned up a few times. This sequence joins TRBV7-9 and TRBJ2-7; 7 bases match TRBD2. CDR1 and CDR2 (germline): SEHNR, FQNEAQ (reference sequence). Trimming cost V 5 bases and J 5 bases; bases outside gene matches: 15. The CDR3 length is 16 residues. CDR3 sequence: CASSRKGRGEGDEQYF. The DNA for the CDR3 is TGTGCCAGCAGCCGCAAGGGGAGGGGAGAAGGTGACGAGCAGTACTTC.

This clonotype was detected only a few times. This chain uses TRBV6-2 or TRBV6-3 with TRBJ2-7; 7 nucleotides line up with TRBD1. After removal of 6 bases from V and 2 bases from J, the junction contained 7 bases not matched to a gene. In germline, CDR1 is MNHEY, CDR2 SVGEGT. CDR3 size: 14 residues. CDR3 DNA: TGTGCCAGCAGGGAGATCGGGACAGCCTACGAGCAGTACGTC. Its translation: CASREIGTAYEQYV.

This clonotype appeared a few times. The V and J genes are TRBV6-5 and TRBJ2-2, with D possibly TRBD1 on 6 matching bases. This CDR3 contains 14 residues. Germline V gene data show CDR1 as MNHEY and CDR2 as SVGAGI. Trimming took 6 bases from V and 5 from J, leaving 13 bases between them. CDR3 region: CASRRTELTGELFF. The CDR3, as DNA: TGTGCCAGCAGACGGACAGAACTGACCGGGGAGCTGTTTTTT.

This clonotype appeared many times. The CDR3 region has the DNA TGTGCCAGCAGCTCCTTGGACAGCCGTCACAATGAGCAGTTCTTC. Translation: CASSSLDSRHNEQFF. This chain links TRBV7-2 with TRBJ2-1, with D possibly matching TRBD1 (6 bases). Trimming left V 4 bases short and J 5 bases short, with 15 bases between. CDR1 and CDR2 (germline): SGHTA, FQGNSA. The CDR3 loop spans 15 amino acids.

This chain links TRBV5-6 with TRBJ1-5; 8 bases match TRBD1. This CDR3 is built from 15 residues. Germline V lookup: CDR1 SGHDT, CDR2 YYEEEE. J was trimmed by 2 bases and V by 4 bases; bases with no gene match: 5. For the CDR3, the DNA is TGTGCCAGCAGCCGACAGGGGTTGGGCAATCAGCCCCAGCATTTT. This codes for CASSRQGLGNQPQHF.

The CDR3 nucleotides are TGCAGCGCCATCGTCCCGGGACAGGGGGCCTCCTATAATTCACCCCTCCACTTT. Amino acids: CSAIVPGQGASYNSPLHF. The chain couples TRBV29-1 to TRBJ1-6; 12 positions match TRBD1. Germline V gives CDR1 SQVTM, CDR2 ANQGSEA. V gave up 7 bases and J gave up 0 bases; unmatched junction bases: 10. There are 18 residues in the CDR3.

Only a few counts were recorded for this clonotype. The gene calls are TRBV4-2 and TRBJ2-1; 11 bases are shared with TRBD2. The CDR3 is made up of 17 amino acids. J gave up 7 bases and V 4 bases, and 12 bases lay outside the gene matches. Germline CDR1 reads LGHNA; CDR2 reads YNFKEQ. The CDR3 sequence: CASSRRSIAGGANEQFF. As DNA, the CDR3 is TGTGCCAGCAGCCGCCGATCCATAGCGGGGGGGGCGAATGAGCAGTTCTTC.

This clonotype was counted only a few times. The chain employs TRBV7-6 and TRBJ2-7, with 10 bases identical to TRBD1. J gave up 0 bases and V 5 bases, and 7 bases lay outside the gene matches. Germline V gene data show CDR1 as SGHVS and CDR2 as FNYEAQ. The length of the CDR3 is 16 residues. The DNA for the CDR3 is TGTGCCAGCAGCGGAAGGACAGGGGGGCTCTCCTACGAGCAGTACTTC. Encoded protein: CASSGRTGGLSYEQYF. The full variable domain, completed using reference TRBV7-6 and TRBJ2-7, is GAGVSQSPRYKVTKRGQDVALRCDPISGHVSLYWYRQALGQGPEFLTYFNYEAQQDKSGLPNDRFSAERPEGSISTLTIQRTEQRDSAMYRCASSGRTGGLSYEQYFGPGTRLTVT.

About this clonotype: An end of the junction does not agree with germline; a read error may underlie this. The V call is TRBV12-3 or TRBV12-4, the J call TRBJ2-3; a possible D gene is TRBD2 (5 bases). This CDR3 contains 13 residues. The CDR3 is CASSPTAEPWRWF. As DNA, the CDR3 is TGTGCCAGCAGCCCCACGGCGGAACCCTGGAGGTGGTTT.

This clonotype occurred a few times. The chain joins TRBV19 to TRBJ1-5; D might be TRBD1 (6 bases). Looked up from germline, CDR1 is LNHDA and CDR2 is SQIVND (reference sequence). The CDR3 consists of 14 residues. CDR3 sequence (DNA): TGTGCTTCAGTGTCAGGACAGAACAATCAGCCCCAGCATTTT. Its protein product is CASVSGQNNQPQHF.

The sample holds a few counts of this clonotype. This chain joins TRBV7-9 and TRBJ2-5; weak D call: TRBD1 (5 bases). Looked up from germline, CDR1 is SEHNR and CDR2 is FQNEAQ (reference sequence). The CDR3 has 15 amino acids. The germline V and J ends were trimmed by 3 bases and 2 bases, with 13 bases remaining between them. DNA of the CDR3: TGTGCCAGCAGCTTGATCAGGGATCCGCAAGAGACCCAGTACTTC. Protein sequence: CASSLIRDPQETQYF. Full variable domain (missing parts from reference TRBV7-9 and TRBJ2-5): DTGVSQNPRHKITKRGQNVTFRCDPISEHNRLYWYRQTLGQGPEFLTYFQNEAQLEKSRLLSDRFSAERPKGSFSTLEIQRTEQGDSAMYLCASSLIRDPQETQYFGPGTRLLVL.

This chain joins TRBV28 and TRBJ2-4; 10 bases are shared with TRBD2. This CDR3 spans 20 amino acids. CDR1 MDHEN and CDR2 SYDVKM come from the germline V gene. With 1 base clipped from V and 1 base from J, the junction kept 13 bases outside the gene matches. CDR3 amino acids: CASSLLNWESGGAAKNIQYF. The CDR3 DNA reads TGTGCCAGCAGTTTATTAAACTGGGAAAGCGGGGGGGCCGCCAAAAACATTCAGTACTTC.

This clonotype was seen only a few times. J is TRBJ2-5 and V is TRBV19, with 8 bases lining up with TRBD2. V lost 3 bases and J lost 1; bases outside the gene matches: 22. CDR1 is LNHDA, CDR2 SQIVND, per germline (reference sequence). The CDR3 runs to 21 residues. The DNA of the CDR3 is TGTGCCAGTAGTATTAAGTCAGGTAGTAAGGGACTAGTCAGTTCCCAAGAGACCCAGTACTTC. Protein sequence: CASSIKSGSKGLVSSQETQYF.